Following are 31 T cell receptor beta chains from one sample sequenced in a study of blood T cell repertoires in COVID-19. TCRdb's table, derived via immunoSEQ multiplex PCR, lists solely in-frame clones and lacks some. The table has about 92,000 clones, less than 85% seen once; the top ten hold nearly 9%. The specimen sequenced was peripheral blood. The receptor source for this set is a man aged 50 to 59 who had recovered from COVID-19.

The chain carries TRBV18 and TRBJ2-7, with 7 bases matching TRBD2. From germline, CDR1 is KGHSH and CDR2 LQKENI. V was clipped by 6 bases and J by 0 bases; unmatched bases: 8. CDR3 length equals 15 residues. The CDR3 region has the DNA TGTGCCAGCTCTCCAGGACTAGACGCCTCCTACGAGCAGTACTTC. Its translation is CASSPGLDASYEQYF.

The chain combines TRBV12-5 with TRBJ2-1; 13 bases are a match to TRBD2. This CDR3 region has 16 residues. J gave up 7 bases and V 4 bases, and 7 bases lay outside the gene matches. Germline V lookup: CDR1 LGHNT, CDR2 FRNRAP. CDR3 in amino acids: CASGSWTSGSRNEQFF. The CDR3 DNA reads TGTGCTAGTGGTTCTTGGACTAGCGGGAGTAGGAATGAGCAGTTCTTC. The full variable domain, rest sourced from reference TRBV12-5 and TRBJ2-1, is DARVTQTPRHKVTEMGQEVTMRCQPILGHNTVFWYRQTMMQGLELLAYFRNRAPLDDSGMPKDRFSAEMPDATLATLKIQPSEPRDSAVYFCASGSWTSGSRNEQFFGPGTRLTVL.

V gene TRBV19 combines with J gene TRBJ1-1; D unclear. Germline CDR1 is LNHDA and CDR2 is SQIVND (reference sequence). The CDR3 has 14 residues. Trimming cost V 3 bases and J 3 bases, with 11 bases left between them. CDR3 amino acids: CASSIRGDDTEAFF. In DNA form, the CDR3 reads TGTGCCAGTAGTATCCGGGGAGACGACACTGAAGCTTTCTTT.

This clone was counted only a few times. The V gene is TRBV7-3, the J gene TRBJ1-1; tentatively, D is TRBD1 (5 bases). The germline CDR1 and CDR2 sequences are SGHTA and FQGTGA. There are 13 residues in the CDR3. Trimming stripped 5 bases from V and 2 bases from J, with 9 bases between. For the CDR3, the DNA is TGTGCCAGCAGCATGACAGCTAACACTGAAGCTTTCTTT. Amino acid sequence: CASSMTANTEAFF. Full variable domain (remainder filled in from reference TRBV7-3 and TRBJ1-1): GAGVSQTPSNKVTEKGKYVELRCDPISGHTALYWYRQSLGQGPEFLIYFQGTGAADDSGLPNDRFFAVRPEGSVSTLKIQRTERGDSAVYLCASSMTANTEAFFGQGTRLTVV.

The rearrangement links TRBV15 to TRBJ1-5; 7 bases line up with TRBD1. Germline loops: CDR1 LNHNV, CDR2 YYDKDF (reference sequence). The CDR3 loop spans 16 amino acids. The ends lost 1 base at V and 4 bases at J; junction bases unmatched: 7. In DNA form, the CDR3 reads TGTGCCACCAGCAGAGCAACAGGGGCAAGGAATCAGCCCCAGCATTTT. Encoded protein: CATSRATGARNQPQHF. Using reference TRBV15 and TRBJ1-5 for the parts outside the CDR3, the full variable domain is DAMVIQNPRYQVTQFGKPVTLSCSQTLNHNVMYWYQQKSSQAPKLLFHYYDKDFNNEADTPDNFQSRRPNTSFCFLDIRSPGLGDTAMYLCATSRATGARNQPQHFGDGTRLSIL.

The CDR3 region has the DNA TGCGCCAGCAGCCCTTTCCTAGGAGAGGAGCTGTTTTTT. It is translated as CASSPFLGEELFF. V is TRBV5-1 and J is TRBJ2-2; no clear D gene. This CDR3 comprises 13 residues. Germline V gene sequence: CDR1 SGHRS, CDR2 YFSETQ. Trimming removed 4 bases at V and 10 bases at J, with 14 bases between.

The rearrangement joins TRBV9 to TRBJ2-2; D is perhaps TRBD2 (5 bases). Germline V gene lookup returns CDR1 SGDLS and CDR2 YYNGEE. V was cut by 3 bases and J by 3 bases, with 9 bases left in between. CDR3 length equals 14 residues. This CDR3 is CASSAAADTGELFF. The DNA of the CDR3 is TGTGCCAGCAGCGCCGCAGCGGACACCGGGGAGCTGTTTTTT.

The chain joins TRBV9 to TRBJ2-1; tentatively, D is TRBD2 (5 bases). V was pared by 2 bases and J by 2 bases, with 8 bases between. From germline, CDR1 is SGDLS and CDR2 YYNGEE. CDR3 size: 14 residues. This CDR3 is CASSVSGTYNEQFF. The CDR3 DNA sequence: TGTGCCAGCAGCGTCTCCGGGACCTACAATGAGCAGTTCTTC.

CDR3 bases: TGCAGTCAGACAGGGAGTCAGCCCCAGCATTTT. Translating gives CSQTGSQPQHF. The rearrangement uses TRBV20-1 and TRBJ1-5; 7 bases match TRBD1. Germline V CDR1 and CDR2: DFQATT, SNEGSKA (reference sequence). The CDR3 contains 11 residues. V dropped 8 bases and J dropped 6; count of bases not matched to a gene: 4.

The J gene is TRBJ2-3, the V gene TRBV5-5; 7 bases line up with TRBD2. The CDR3 totals 19 residues. V lost 0 bases, J lost 5 bases, and 18 bases stayed unmatched. Per germline, CDR1 SGHKS and CDR2 YYEKEE (reference sequence). The DNA for the CDR3 is TGTGCCAGCAGCTTGGCCATGGGTAGCGGGCTCCTAGCCCAAGATACGCAGTATTTT. It yields the protein CASSLAMGSGLLAQDTQYF.

J is TRBJ1-4 and V is TRBV9, with TRBD1 matching over 8 bases. CDR3 length: 16 residues. V shed 3 bases and J 5 bases; nucleotides not matched to a gene: 9. CDR1 SGDLS and CDR2 YYNGEE come from the germline V gene. CDR3 protein: CASSAYPRGQNEKLFF. CDR3 nucleotides: TGTGCCAGCAGCGCCTATCCCAGGGGGCAAAATGAAAAACTGTTTTTT.

This chain uses TRBV5-6 with TRBJ1-4; 7 bases agree with TRBD1. Germline CDR1 SGHDT, CDR2 YYEEEE. Trimming cost V 4 bases and J 7 bases; bases outside gene matches: 10. The CDR3 length is 15 residues. Here the CDR3 reads CASSPRQGGSEKLFF. DNA of the CDR3: TGTGCCAGCAGCCCTAGACAGGGTGGGAGTGAAAAACTGTTTTTT.

Regarding this clone: A read error may produce the germline difference seen at one junction end. V is TRBV4-2 and J is TRBJ2-3, with D possibly matching TRBD1 (6 bases). The CDR3 extends over 15 amino acids. CDR1 and CDR2 from the germline V gene are LGHNA and YNFKEQ. The CDR3 here is CAGSQHRDNTDTQYF. CDR3 DNA sequence: TGTGCCGGCAGCCAACACAGGGACAACACAGATACGCAGTATTTT.

V usage is TRBV3-1 (or the pseudogene TRBV3-2) and J usage is TRBJ1-5; perhaps TRBD1 as D (6 bases). Germline V lookup: CDR1 LGHDT, CDR2 YNNKEL (reference sequence). The CDR3 has 16 residues. Trimming cost V 0 bases and J 6 bases, with 15 bases left between them. The CDR3 loop reads CASSQDAGGAGQPQHF. The CDR3 DNA reads TGTGCCAGCAGCCAAGATGCGGGGGGCGCGGGTCAGCCCCAGCATTTT.

This chain uses TRBV10-1 with TRBJ1-1; no definite D call. V lost 4 bases and J lost 4, with 7 bases in between. Germline CDR1 and CDR2: WNHNN and SYGVQD (reference sequence). The CDR3 has 12 residues. In nucleotides, the CDR3 is TGCGCCAGCAGTGCGGGTCCCACTGAAGCTTTCTTT. Translating it yields CASSAGPTEAFF.

This chain connects TRBV21-1 to TRBJ2-7; TRBD2, the table's D call, was not compared with the DNA. TRBV21-1 is recorded as a pseudogene. The CDR3 has 17 amino acids. The CDR3 DNA reads as TGTGCCAGCAGCAAAGGGATCGGACTAGCGGGACCCTACGAGCAGTACTTC. Its translation is CASSKGIGLAGPYEQYF.

This clone was recorded only once. The chain is built from TRBV2 and TRBJ2-6; D is unresolved. The germline V gene has CDR1 SNHLY and CDR2 FYNNEI. CDR3 length equals 16 residues. V was trimmed by 3 bases and J by 0 bases, leaving 9 bases between them. The CDR3 coding sequence is TGTGCCAGCAGTGACGTAACGAGCTCTGGGGCCAACGTCCTGACTTTC. Protein product: CASSDVTSSGANVLTF.

This clone was seen only once. This sequence joins TRBV4-2 and TRBJ2-2; TRBD2 matches at 9 bases. The junction had 2 bases not matched to a gene; V was cut back by 1 base and J by 2 bases. The germline gives CDR1 LGHNA, CDR2 YNFKEQ. The CDR3 contains 16 residues. The CDR3 bases are TGTGCCAGCAGCCAAGGTCTAGCGGGAAACACCGGGGAGCTGTTTTTT. Translating gives CASSQGLAGNTGELFF.

The chain joins TRBV3-1 (or the pseudogene TRBV3-2) to TRBJ1-4; 8 bases are a match to TRBD1. Germline V gene lookup returns CDR1 LGHDT and CDR2 YNNKEL (reference sequence). The CDR3 is 20 amino acids. V shed 4 bases, J shed 10 bases, and the junction held 26 bases outside the gene matches. In nucleotides, the CDR3 is TGTGCCAGCAGCCGCAGGCTGGAGGTCCAGGGGGCTCGATCTACGAGAAAACTGTTTTTT. This translates into CASSRRLEVQGARSTRKLFF.

The J gene is TRBJ2-3, the V gene TRBV10-3, with TRBD1 matching over 8 bases. Germline CDR1 and CDR2: ENHRY and SYGVKD. This CDR3 is built from 15 residues. V shed 4 bases and J 2 bases; nucleotides not matched to a gene: 5. The CDR3 region is CAISGAGGPTDTQYF. The CDR3, as DNA: TGTGCCATCAGTGGGGCAGGGGGCCCCACAGATACGCAGTATTTT.

This chain links TRBV18 with TRBJ2-7; TRBD1 matches at 9 bases. Germline lookup yields CDR1 KGHSH and CDR2 LQKENI. This CDR3 spans 14 amino acids. V lost 11 bases and J lost 2; bases outside the gene matches: 10. CDR3 nucleotides: TGTGCCTGCAAACCCGGGACAGGGACCTACGAGCAGTACTTC. Translated, it gives CACKPGTGTYEQYF.

The CDR3 DNA sequence: TGTGCCACCTCCTCATTTGCGGGGAGCGGGGAGCTGTTTTTT. This encodes CATSSFAGSGELFF. The gene calls are TRBV7-9 and TRBJ2-2, with D perhaps TRBD2 (6 bases). CDR3 length: 14 amino acids. Trimming removed 10 bases at V and 7 bases at J, with 19 bases between. CDR1 is SEHNR and CDR2 is FQNEAQ in the germline V gene (reference sequence).

This clone was recorded a few times. The chain recombines TRBV28 with TRBJ1-1; the D gene is possibly TRBD1 (5 bases). CDR3 length equals 14 residues. The V gene's germline CDR1 is MDHEN and CDR2 SYDVKM. Trimming left V 2 bases short and J 0 bases short, with 7 bases between. CDR3 nucleotide sequence: TGTGCCAGCAGTTTAAGACAGATGAACACTGAAGCTTTCTTT. Its protein is CASSLRQMNTEAFF.

The rearrangement joins TRBV6-4 to TRBJ2-3; 9 positions agree with TRBD2. Trimming at V came to 4 bases and at J to 0 bases, leaving 5 bases not matched to a gene. The germline V gene has CDR1 MRHNA and CDR2 SNTAGT. The CDR3 runs 16 residues. The CDR3 is CASSGGGGGSTDTQYF. Written as DNA, the CDR3 is TGTGCCAGCAGTGGAGGCGGGGGGGGTAGCACAGATACGCAGTATTTT.

The chain is built from TRBV6-5 and TRBJ1-2; 7 nucleotides match TRBD1. J gave up 5 bases and V 8 bases, and 14 bases lay outside the gene matches. CDR1 is MNHEY, CDR2 SVGAGI, per germline. The CDR3 spans 15 residues. CDR3 amino acids: CASFVGGDGTYGYTF. The CDR3 DNA follows: TGTGCCAGCTTTGTAGGGGGCGATGGAACTTATGGCTACACCTTC.

The chain couples TRBV7-3 to TRBJ2-5, with 7 bases that match TRBD1. Unmatched junction bases numbered 4, after V lost 5 bases and J lost 4 bases. In germline, CDR1 is SGHTA, CDR2 FQGTGA. The CDR3 spans 13 residues. The CDR3 protein is CASSHEGAETQYF. Here the CDR3 DNA reads TGTGCCAGCAGCCACGAGGGGGCAGAGACCCAGTACTTC. The full variable domain, its missing parts supplied by reference TRBV7-3 and TRBJ2-5, is GAGVSQTPSNKVTEKGKYVELRCDPISGHTALYWYRQSLGQGPEFLIYFQGTGAADDSGLPNDRFFAVRPEGSVSTLKIQRTERGDSAVYLCASSHEGAETQYFGPGTRLLVL.

Points on this clone: At the DNA level, this CDR3 is encoded by other sequences in the same sample as well. The chain combines TRBV30 with TRBJ2-7; 7 bases fit TRBD2. V shed 2 bases, J shed 7 bases, and the junction held 2 bases outside the gene matches. There are 11 residues in the CDR3. Germline CDR1 reads GTSNPN; CDR2 reads SVGIG (reference sequence). The CDR3 loop is CAWSWGGEQYF. CDR3 nucleotides: TGTGCCTGGAGTTGGGGGGGGGAGCAGTACTTC.

The chain's CDR3 is CASSFGLAGELFF. The CDR3 DNA follows: TGTGCCAGTAGTTTCGGGTTGGCCGGGGAGCTGTTTTTT. The gene calls are TRBV19 and TRBJ2-2, with D uncertain. The CDR3 sequence is 13 residues long. V was pared by 5 bases and J by 6 bases, with 10 bases between. The germline V gene has CDR1 LNHDA and CDR2 SQIVND (reference sequence). The whole variable domain, filled in from reference TRBV19 and TRBJ2-2, reads DGGITQSPKYLFRKEGQNVTLSCEQNLNHDAMYWYRQDPGQGLRLIYYSQIVNDFQKGDIAEGYSVSREKKESFPLTVTSAQKNPTAFYLCASSFGLAGELFFGEGSRLTVL.

This sequence joins TRBV2 and TRBJ2-3; 9 nucleotides match TRBD2. J lost 2 bases, V lost 5 bases, and 2 bases had no gene match. From germline, CDR1 is SNHLY and CDR2 FYNNEI. This CDR3 region has 14 residues. This CDR3 reads CASSLAGNTDTQYF. CDR3 nucleotide sequence: TGTGCCAGCAGTCTAGCGGGAAACACAGATACGCAGTATTTT.

The chain is built from TRBV18 and TRBJ1-5; 8 bases are a match to TRBD1. V was pared by 6 bases and J by 5 bases, with 9 bases of the junction left unmatched. The CDR3 is made up of 15 amino acids. Per germline, CDR1 KGHSH and CDR2 LQKENI. The CDR3 spells CASSPGQGGDQPQHF. Here the CDR3 DNA reads TGTGCCAGCTCGCCTGGACAGGGAGGGGATCAGCCCCAGCATTTT.

The rearrangement links TRBV7-2 to TRBJ2-7; D call uncertain. Germline CDR1 reads SGHTA; CDR2 reads FQGNSA. The CDR3 length is 13 residues. V was cut by 6 bases and J by 3 bases, with 12 bases left in between. The CDR3 coding sequence is TGTGCCAGCAGTTTTCCCAACTACTACGAGCAGTACTTC. As protein: CASSFPNYYEQYF.